This note documents a single TCR beta chain sequence. Here immunoSEQ multiplex PCR was the method, and the copy in TCRdb shows in-frame clones only, minus some. The table records about 140,000 clones, around 80% of them present only once. This CDR3 is 18 amino acids long. V dropped 0 bases and J dropped 3; count of bases not matched to a gene: 10. Germline CDR1 is SGDLS and CDR2 is YYNGEE. The data derive from a study of blood T cell repertoires in COVID-19. Study-wide context: Acute-phase and convalescent COVID-19 samples originated in the United States, Italy and Spain.

The sequence was obtained from a woman of 80 years or more with active or convalescent COVID-19. The material sequenced was peripheral blood. The chain recombines TRBV9 with TRBJ1-3, with 9 nucleotides matching TRBD1. CDR3 bases: TGTGCCAGCAGCGTAGCGGACAGGGGATCTGTCGGTGGAAACACCATATATTTT. As protein: CASSVADRGSVGGNTIYF. Variable domain in full (rest from reference TRBV9 and TRBJ1-3): DSGVTQTPKHLITATGQRVTLRCSPRSGDLSVYWYQQSLDQGLQFLIQYYNGEERAKGNILERFSAQQFPDLHSELNLSSLELGDSALYFCASSVADRGSVGGNTIYFGEGSWLTVV.